This passage covers 21 T cell receptor beta chains from one sample sequenced in a study of T cells after yellow fever vaccination. TCRdb recomputed calls from the 5' RACE reads with MiXCR, one row per CDR3 protein. The sample has a few hundred thousand distinct CDR3 sequences, roughly a sixth seen once. The starting material was PBMCs, obtained before the yellow fever booster vaccination. The receptors come from a man aged 18 to 30 who received the YFV17D yellow fever vaccine.

A few counts support this clonotype. The rearrangement joins TRBV7-9 to TRBJ2-6; a possible D gene is TRBD1 (5 bases). The V end was cut by 4 bases, the J end by 0 bases, with 25 bases between. Germline V gives CDR1 SEHNR, CDR2 FQNEAQ (reference sequence). This CDR3 is 21 amino acids long. CDR3 amino acids: CASSSHTTRVQGYSGANVLTF. CDR3 DNA sequence: TGTGCCAGCAGCTCCCACACCACCCGGGTGCAGGGCTACTCTGGGGCCAACGTCCTGACTTTC.

This clonotype has more than one count but fewer than ten. The rearrangement uses TRBV7-2 and TRBJ2-5; possible D gene TRBD1, 6 bases. Germline values: CDR1 SGHTA, CDR2 FQGNSA. V was cut by 6 bases and J by 5 bases, with 19 bases left in between. CDR3 size: 15 residues. In nucleotides, the CDR3 is TGTGCCAGCAGTTTGGACAGTGGAAATCGGGAGACCCAGTACTTC. Amino acid sequence: CASSLDSGNRETQYF.

V and J are TRBV3-1 and TRBJ2-3; D is uncertain. In germline, CDR1 is LGHDT, CDR2 YNNKEL (reference sequence). V was pared by 0 bases and J by 1 base, with 14 bases between. CDR3 length: 17 residues. In nucleotides, the CDR3 is TGTGCCAGCAGCCAAGATCTAGTCCCGATGGGCACAGATACGCAGTATTTT. Translation gives CASSQDLVPMGTDTQYF.

This clonotype showed up many times. The rearrangement joins TRBV12-3 or TRBV12-4 to TRBJ1-1; D remains unclear. The ends were cut back, 2 bases at V and 8 bases at J, with 15 bases in the middle. The CDR3 is 14 residues long. The chain's CDR3 is CASSLSSTPIEAFF. As DNA, the CDR3 is TGTGCCAGCAGTTTATCCAGCACACCTATAGAAGCTTTCTTT.

This clonotype appeared a few times. The J gene is TRBJ2-2, the V gene TRBV4-1; D remains unclear. Trimming removed 4 bases at V and 6 bases at J, with 15 bases between. The CDR3 consists of 15 residues. Germline-derived CDR1 and CDR2 are MGHRA and YSYEKL. The CDR3 spells CASSPENNQAGELFF. The CDR3 DNA sequence: TGCGCCAGCAGCCCCGAGAACAATCAAGCCGGGGAGCTGTTTTTT.

This clonotype was seen a few times. This chain uses TRBV10-3 with TRBJ2-3; no definite D call. The germline V gene encodes CDR1 ENHRY and CDR2 SYGVKD. V gave up 5 bases and J gave up 1 base, with 10 bases separating them. The CDR3 has 14 residues. CDR3 nucleotide sequence: TGTGCCATCAGTCACGGGCCGCGCACAGATACGCAGTATTTT. It yields the protein CAISHGPRTDTQYF.

A few counts support this clonotype. The chain has TRBV6-1 and TRBJ1-2; 8 bases agree with TRBD1. The V gene end was trimmed by 6 bases and the J gene end by 7 bases; junction bases not matched to a gene: 13. CDR3 length: 15 residues. CDR1 and CDR2 from the germline V gene are MNHNS and SASEGT. The CDR3 nucleotides are TGTGCCAGCAGAGCGCACCTGGACAGGGAAGCTGGCTACACCTTC. Encoded protein: CASRAHLDREAGYTF.

This clonotype was observed a few times. This chain links TRBV12-3 or TRBV12-4 with TRBJ2-3, with unresolved D. CDR3 length equals 12 residues. V lost 6 bases, J lost 7 bases, and 11 bases lay in between. The CDR3 coding sequence is TGTGCCAGCAGCCGAAACCGGTATACGCAGTATTTT. It specifies CASSRNRYTQYF.

V gene TRBV20-1 combines with J gene TRBJ2-3; D unclear. Germline V gene sequence: CDR1 DFQATT, CDR2 SNEGSKA (reference sequence). The ends were cut back, 3 bases at V and 6 bases at J, with 13 bases in the middle. CDR3 length equals 13 residues. CDR3 loop: CSASTFIWDTQYF. CDR3 DNA sequence: TGCAGTGCTAGCACGTTTATTTGGGATACGCAGTATTTT.

The V and J genes are TRBV7-9 and TRBJ2-4; a possible D gene is TRBD2 (5 bases). The length of the CDR3 is 15 residues. The germline CDR1 and CDR2 sequences are SEHNR and FQNEAQ (reference sequence). Between the trimmed V and J ends, which lost 0 bases and 9 bases, there was a span of 15 bases. CDR3 protein: CASSLAFGLVGIQYF. CDR3 nucleotides: TGTGCCAGCAGCTTAGCGTTCGGACTGGTGGGCATTCAGTACTTC.

The sample holds many counts of this clonotype. The genes are TRBV5-1 and TRBJ2-7, with D perhaps TRBD2 (5 bases). The CDR3 spans 14 residues. Trimming removed 1 base from V and 2 bases from J, with 10 bases in between. Germline CDR1 and CDR2: SGHRS and YFSETQ. This CDR3 reads CASSLRNGAYEQYV. As DNA, the CDR3 is TGCGCCAGCAGCTTGCGGAACGGGGCCTACGAGCAGTACGTC.

V usage is TRBV18 and J usage is TRBJ2-3; D is ambiguous. The CDR3 has 15 amino acids. Germline CDR1 is KGHSH and CDR2 is LQKENI. V was shortened by 2 bases and J by 8 bases, with 17 bases between the two germline ends. CDR3 bases: TGTGCCAGCTCACCAGGATCTAGTAATGTTGGTACGCAGTATTTT. This gives the protein CASSPGSSNVGTQYF.

This clonotype was seen a handful of times. The J gene is TRBJ2-3, the V gene TRBV4-3; D possibly corresponds to TRBD2 (7 bases). There are 15 residues in the CDR3. V lost 5 bases and J lost 1, with 13 bases in between. CDR1 LGHNA and CDR2 YSLEER come from the germline V gene. In DNA form, the CDR3 reads TGCGCCAGCAGCAGGCTCGGGGGGCGCACAGATACGCAGTATTTT. Translated, it gives CASSRLGGRTDTQYF.

This clonotype was counted many times. The V gene is TRBV5-4, the J gene TRBJ1-3; D perhaps matches TRBD1 (5 bases). V was trimmed by 0 bases and J by 7 bases, leaving 8 bases between them. The CDR3 is 13 amino acids. Germline loops: CDR1 SGHNT, CDR2 YYREEE (reference sequence). The CDR3 spells CASSLAQGNTIYF. CDR3 nucleotide sequence: TGTGCCAGCAGCTTGGCCCAGGGCAACACCATATATTTT.

The chain employs TRBV12-3 or TRBV12-4 and TRBJ2-1; no firm D call. With 11 bases removed from V and 10 bases from J, the gap between germline ends came to 21 bases. This CDR3 spans 13 amino acids. The CDR3 spells CAGVRRPEIEQFF. The CDR3 coding sequence is TGTGCCGGAGTTAGGCGCCCCGAAATCGAGCAGTTCTTC.

The chain employs TRBV5-1 and TRBJ2-3; TRBD2 agrees at 8 bases. Unmatched junction bases numbered 5, after V lost 5 bases and J lost 0 bases. CDR3 size: 15 residues. Germline V gene lookup returns CDR1 SGHRS and CDR2 YFSETQ. DNA for the CDR3: TGCGCCAGCAGTGGCGGGGGGAGGAGCACAGATACGCAGTATTTT. Amino acids: CASSGGGRSTDTQYF.

This clonotype was counted at least ten times. V gene TRBV6-2 or TRBV6-3 combines with J gene TRBJ2-3, with a weak D call TRBD2 (6 bases). V lost 6 bases, J lost 0 bases, and 7 bases lay in between. The CDR3 contains 13 residues. The V gene's germline CDR1 is MNHEY and CDR2 SVGEGT. CDR3 bases: TGTGCCAGCAGAGGGACTAGCACAGATACGCAGTATTTT. Protein: CASRGTSTDTQYF.

This clonotype was seen more than once but under ten times. V and J are TRBV20-1 and TRBJ2-3; TRBD2 agrees at 9 bases. The CDR3 has 15 residues. V gave up 1 base and J gave up 7 bases; unmatched junction bases: 9. CDR1 and CDR2 (germline): DFQATT, SNEGSKA (reference sequence). This CDR3 is CSARVRSSGVNTQYF. DNA of the CDR3: TGCAGTGCTAGAGTTCGGTCTAGCGGGGTTAATACGCAGTATTTT.

This clonotype was observed a few times. This rearrangement joins TRBV6-1 to TRBJ1-1; no clear D. V lost 6 bases and J 8 bases, leaving 16 bases between the germline ends. CDR1 is MNHNS and CDR2 is SASEGT in the germline V gene. This CDR3 spans 13 amino acids. The CDR3 sequence is CASRGSLGPEAFF. CDR3 nucleotide sequence: TGTGCCAGCAGGGGATCCCTAGGGCCCGAAGCTTTCTTT.

Only one count was recorded for this clonotype. The rearrangement uses TRBV7-9 and TRBJ1-4; D unclear. Per the germline V gene, CDR1 is SEHNR and CDR2 is FQNEAQ (reference sequence). The ends were cut back, 0 bases at V and 1 base at J, with 6 bases in the middle. There are 15 residues in the CDR3. As DNA, the CDR3 is TGTGCCAGCAGCTTAGCGCAAGTAACTAATGAAAAACTGTTTTTT. This translates into CASSLAQVTNEKLFF.

This clonotype appeared a few times. The chain uses TRBV4-3 and TRBJ2-1; TRBD2 aligns across 9 bases. V shed 7 bases, J shed 1 base, and the junction held 8 bases outside the gene matches. CDR1 LGHNA and CDR2 YSLEER come from the germline V gene. The CDR3 extends over 16 amino acids. As DNA, the CDR3 is TGCGCCAGCAATGCGGGGGGGCCTCGGTCCTACAATGAGCAGTTCTTC. Translation gives CASNAGGPRSYNEQFF.